This T cell receptor beta chain originates from a study of T cells in Graves' hyperthyroidism and ophthalmopathy. As for the study in general: Peripheral blood samples were taken at initial diagnosis, prior to any treatment. The study, taken as a whole, reports: The majority of expanded thyroid clonotypes above 0.001 also appeared in blood. Researchers report that a 13 V-J model separated ophthalmopathy from stable hyperthyroidism.

Germline CDR1 reads DFQATT; CDR2 reads SNEGSKA (reference sequence). The V and J ends lost 1 base and 3 bases, in that order; junction bases with no gene match: 10. This CDR3 is built from 17 residues. Amplified TCR beta CDR3 regions came from RNA transcripts. During a first-round RT-PCR of the TCR CDR3, the HTBI primer set was used. From the multiplex PCR reads, TCRdb called clonotypes with MiXCR, one entry per CDR3 protein. The sample consists of hundreds of thousands of distinct CDR3 sequences, roughly 13% of them appearing once. At first hyperthyroidism diagnosis, before any ophthalmopathy symptoms, the blood sample was collected. The table lists this clonotype with a few counts. What it binds is not known.

The specimen sequenced was blood. The chain combines TRBV20-1 with TRBJ2-3, with 10 bases identical to TRBD2. The source is a woman aged 25 to 45 with Graves' hyperthyroidism that later progressed to Graves' ophthalmopathy. The CDR3 bases are TGCAGTGCTAGAGGGAACCCTCGGACTAGCGGTACAGATACGCAGTATTTT. Protein sequence: CSARGNPRTSGTDTQYF.